The present TCR beta chain was sequenced within a study of regulatory T cells in long-lasting Graves disease. Time point reported: persistent/refractory GD, antithyroid drugs over 5 years with positive TRAb. The TCR library was prepared using RNA isolated from PBMCs. V was pared by 10 bases and J by 4 bases, with 14 bases between. This CDR3 comprises 12 residues. The authors built TCR beta libraries using iRepertoire HTBI primers and Arm-PCR of CDR3 regions. TCRdb re-analysed the multiplex PCR reads in MiXCR, keeping a single row per CDR3 protein. The data hold a few hundred thousand distinct CDR3 sequences, with roughly 24% observed a single time. This clonotype was counted ten times or more.

The clonotype originates from a middle-aged woman with Graves disease. The rearrangement uses TRBV12-3 or TRBV12-4 and TRBJ2-7; D is undetermined. This specimen consisted of peripheral blood mononuclear cells (PBMCs), obtained when the disease was refractory, from a patient treated with antithyroid drugs. The CDR3 is CATSRAWYEQYF. CDR3 DNA sequence: TGTGCCACCTCCCGGGCCTGGTACGAGCAGTACTTC.